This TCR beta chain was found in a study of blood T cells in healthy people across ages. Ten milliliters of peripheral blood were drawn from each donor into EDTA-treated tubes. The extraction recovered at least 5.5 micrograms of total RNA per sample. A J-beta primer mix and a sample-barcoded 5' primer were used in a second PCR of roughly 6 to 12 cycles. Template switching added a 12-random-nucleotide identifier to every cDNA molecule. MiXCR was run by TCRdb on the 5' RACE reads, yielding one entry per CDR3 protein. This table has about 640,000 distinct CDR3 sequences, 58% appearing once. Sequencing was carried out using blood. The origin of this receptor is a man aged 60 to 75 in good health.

The CDR3 DNA reads TGTGCCAGCAGCCCTATAGCGGGAGGCAGAGGAAATGAGCAGTTCTTC. This translates into CASSPIAGGRGNEQFF. The genes are TRBV7-8 and TRBJ2-1; 10 nucleotides align to TRBD2. Germline trimming cut 5 bases from V and 7 bases from J; bases unmatched to any gene: 11. CDR1 SGHVS and CDR2 FQNEAQ come from the germline V gene. The CDR3 loop spans 16 amino acids.